A selection of T cell receptor beta chains follows, all from one sample in a study of Ad26.COV2.S vaccination and SARS-CoV-2 variants. Clones were sequenced by immunoSEQ multiplex PCR, and TCRdb holds only the in-frame ones, with some missing. The profile shows around 350,000 clones, 90% to 95% of them singletons. This specimen consisted of peripheral blood, obtained after recovery from COVID-19. The receptors were gathered from a human donor who had recovered from COVID-19. Each CDR3 is given with its conserved first and last residue.

v_call	j_call	cdr3_aa
TRBV6-5	TRBJ1-1	CASRRDQIEAFF
TRBV5-1	TRBJ1-2	CASSPAGGTYGYTF
TRBV18	TRBJ2-3	CASSPRGRIGPPDTQYF
TRBV7-2	TRBJ2-7	CASSPGQIRYEQYF
TRBV10-3	TRBJ2-7	CAISESGPKTGEVREQYF
TRBV29-1	TRBJ1-1	CSARTEHTEAFF
TRBV6-5	TRBJ1-1	CASGRYTEAFF
TRBV19	TRBJ1-5	CASSNAGSRPQHF
TRBV6-5	TRBJ1-2	CASSEPGRGGYGYTF
TRBV9	TRBJ2-1	CASSKGLAGAYNEQFF
TRBV19	TRBJ2-4	CASSTTLEQGSSKNIQYF
TRBV27	TRBJ2-7	CASSSGASYEQYF
TRBV6-2/TRBV6-3	TRBJ2-1	CASSYSAYNEQFF
TRBV7-6	TRBJ1-4	CASSLMGQGANLGKLFF
TRBV9	TRBJ1-6	CASSVEVGRGSPLHF
TRBV7-9	TRBJ2-2	CASSFGTGTGELFF
TRBV20-1	TRBJ1-6	CSASLGTRYSPLHF
TRBV6-6	TRBJ1-3	CASSPGHAGPIYF
TRBV19	TRBJ2-7	CASIGQGDYEQYF
TRBV9	TRBJ2-3	CASSVEGGGGTDTQYF
TRBV10-1	TRBJ1-5	CASSESGGQPQHF
TRBV14	TRBJ2-7	CASSHMKYAAEQYF
TRBV5-6	TRBJ2-6	CASSLGGGQGESGANVLTF
TRBV3-1/TRBV3-2	TRBJ1-5	CASSQGPRGSQPQHF
TRBV2	TRBJ2-1	CASSDVRLPYNEQFF
TRBV5-1	TRBJ2-2	CASSLAGGADTGELFF
TRBV5-1	TRBJ2-2	CASSSQDRPLRGELFF
TRBV20-1	TRBJ1-4	CSASGQPANEKLFF
TRBV29-1	TRBJ2-7	CSVLGARSYEQYF
TRBV10-1	TRBJ1-1	CASSATGESTEAFF
TRBV27	TRBJ2-7	CASAPGLGAYEQYF
TRBV10-3	TRBJ1-3	CAIRGPSGNTIYF
TRBV13	TRBJ2-7	CASSPSRTGIYEQYF
TRBV6-4	TRBJ2-1	CASSLDRVSYNEQFF
TRBV12-3/TRBV12-4	TRBJ2-1	CASSLGGSQFF
TRBV25-1	TRBJ2-3	CASLSWGTGQNTQYF
TRBV6-1	TRBJ1-4	CASSDRQGRLYEKLFF
TRBV7-9	TRBJ1-2	CASSGRGGYTF
TRBV6-4	TRBJ1-2	CASSREGGEGVAGYTF
TRBV20-1	TRBJ2-7	CSPASRNEQYF
TRBV9	TRBJ1-3	CASSPSSGGGNTIYF
TRBV7-9	TRBJ2-5	CASSLGGLGQETQYF
TRBV6-5	TRBJ2-7	CASSYSIGFYEQYF
TRBV6-5	TRBJ1-1	CASRSITEAFF
TRBV6-5	TRBJ2-7	CGSGSSSYEQYF
TRBV6-5	TRBJ1-1	CASSYAQGRNTEAFF
TRBV4-1	TRBJ2-1	CASSRAGHTVYNEQFF
TRBV19	TRBJ2-1	CASSPGGASYNEQFF
TRBV12-5	TRBJ2-7	CASGPDRDRSSYEQYF
TRBV14	TRBJ2-6	CASSQDPSWAGANVLTF
TRBV5-1	TRBJ2-1	CASSLAGGGYNEQFF